Each of the 20 T cell receptor beta chains below was sequenced from the same sample in a study of shared clonotypes between healthy human individuals. Libraries were prepared by immunoSEQ multiplex PCR; TCRdb keeps only in-frame clonotypes and omits some of them. The profile shows roughly 760,000 clones, 74% of them singletons. Material: memory CD4+ T cells sorted from blood. Subset noted: CD45RA-negative fraction. These receptors were taken from a woman in her thirties in good health.

V gene TRBV10-2 combines with J gene TRBJ1-4, with a possible D match to TRBD1 (5 bases). Germline loops: CDR1 WSHSY, CDR2 SAAADI. The CDR3 consists of 15 residues. V was shortened by 5 bases and J by 8 bases, with 18 bases between the two germline ends. CDR3: CASSQGVSAGEKLFF. CDR3 nucleotide sequence: TGCGCCAGCAGTCAGGGAGTTTCGGCGGGGGAAAAACTGTTTTTT.

Comments on this clone: This sample also contains other DNA sequences that code for the same CDR3. This chain connects TRBV10-3 to TRBJ1-2; D not certain. Trimming shortened V by 4 bases and J by 0 bases, and 12 bases separated the two germline ends. Germline CDR1 and CDR2: ENHRY and SYGVKD. This CDR3 comprises 15 residues. The CDR3 spells CAISVRDRSNYGYTF. For the CDR3, the DNA is TGTGCCATCAGTGTGAGGGATAGATCTAACTATGGCTACACCTTC.

The sample holds a few counts of this clone. The V call is TRBV11-2, the J call TRBJ2-7, with 11 positions matching TRBD2. Trimming took 5 bases from V and 9 from J; bases not matched to a gene: 12. The CDR3 spans 15 residues. The germline V gene encodes CDR1 SGHAT and CDR2 FQNNGV. The CDR3 loop is CASSVLAGARVGQYF. The CDR3 DNA follows: TGTGCCAGCAGCGTACTAGCGGGAGCCCGTGTTGGGCAGTACTTC.

The chain uses TRBV25-1 and TRBJ2-1; D might be TRBD1 (6 bases). The V end was cut by 4 bases, the J end by 4 bases, with 17 bases between. Germline values: CDR1 MGHDK, CDR2 SYGVNS. The CDR3 spans 16 residues. In DNA form, the CDR3 reads TGTGCCAGCAGTGCCCCGGACAGAAGAGATTACAATGAGCAGTTCTTC. The encoded protein is CASSAPDRRDYNEQFF.

The rearrangement uses TRBV5-4 and TRBJ1-4; TRBD1 aligns across 8 bases. V trimming: 4 bases; J trimming: 7 bases; junction bases outside the gene matches: 9. CDR3 size: 15 residues. Germline lookup yields CDR1 SGHNT and CDR2 YYREEE (reference sequence). The CDR3 DNA reads TGTGCCAGCAGCCCCGGACAGGGCAGGAGTGAAAAACTGTTTTTT. Amino acids: CASSPGQGRSEKLFF.

This clone was counted only a few times. The chain couples TRBV28 to TRBJ1-3; 11 positions agree with TRBD1. Germline CDR1 reads MDHEN; CDR2 reads SYDVKM. This CDR3 is 16 amino acids long. The ends lost 3 bases at V and 2 bases at J; junction bases unmatched: 3. CDR3: CASSLLGQGAGNTIYF. The DNA of the CDR3 is TGTGCCAGCAGTTTGTTGGGACAGGGGGCTGGAAACACCATATATTTT.

The V gene is TRBV27, the J gene TRBJ1-2, with D possibly being TRBD1 (5 bases). The V gene lost 6 bases and the J gene lost 7 bases, with 12 bases spanning the gap. This CDR3 has 12 amino acids. Germline lookup yields CDR1 MNHEY and CDR2 SMNVEV (reference sequence). The CDR3 reads CASRGEGSGYTF. CDR3 coding DNA: TGTGCCAGCAGAGGGGAGGGTTCTGGCTACACCTTC.

The chain links TRBV5-1 to TRBJ2-5; 10 positions match TRBD2. Germline V gene data show CDR1 as SGHRS and CDR2 as YFSETQ. With V trimmed by 0 bases and J by 0 bases, 5 bases remained unmatched. The CDR3 length is 17 residues. CDR3 nucleotides: TGCGCCAGCAGCTTGGCTAGCGGGAGTAGGTACCAAGAGACCCAGTACTTC. Its protein is CASSLASGSRYQETQYF.

The rearrangement joins TRBV2 to TRBJ2-1; TRBD2 matches at 9 bases. The germline CDR1 and CDR2 sequences are SNHLY and FYNNEI. J lost 4 bases, V lost 11 bases, and 9 bases had no gene match. The CDR3 covers 14 residues. The CDR3 loop reads CALSRTSVYNEQFF. The CDR3, as DNA: TGTGCCTTATCCAGGACTAGCGTGTACAATGAGCAGTTCTTC. Complete variable domain (other parts from reference TRBV2 and TRBJ2-1): EPEVTQTPSHQVTQMGQEVILRCVPISNHLYFYWYRQILGQKVEFLVSFYNNEISEKSEIFDDQFSVERPDGSNFTLKIRSTKLEDSAMYFCALSRTSVYNEQFFGPGTRLTVL.

This clone appeared a few times. V and J are TRBV6-1 and TRBJ1-5; D ambiguous. Germline loops: CDR1 MNHNS, CDR2 SASEGT. Trimming pared 7 bases from V and 7 bases from J, leaving 20 bases between. This CDR3 spans 15 amino acids. The CDR3 spells CASTENRRTRQPQHF. CDR3 sequence (DNA): TGTGCCAGCACCGAAAACCGGCGGACTCGGCAGCCCCAGCATTTT.

The chain links TRBV2 to TRBJ2-5, with 7 bases identical to TRBD2. Per the germline V gene, CDR1 is SNHLY and CDR2 is FYNNEI. V gave up 4 bases and J gave up 2 bases; unmatched junction bases: 4. This CDR3 has 14 residues. This CDR3 reads CASSGTRGQETQYF. For the CDR3, the DNA is TGTGCCAGCAGTGGGACTAGAGGTCAAGAGACCCAGTACTTC.

This chain uses TRBV11-2 with TRBJ2-2; D is undetermined. V was trimmed by 0 bases and J by 5 bases, leaving 7 bases between them. The CDR3 sequence is 14 residues long. Germline V gene data show CDR1 as SGHAT and CDR2 as FQNNGV. CDR3 region: CASSLDAFTGELFF. The DNA for the CDR3 is TGTGCCAGCAGCTTAGATGCGTTTACCGGGGAGCTGTTTTTT.

The gene calls are TRBV9 and TRBJ2-3; perhaps TRBD1 as D (6 bases). Deletions cut 1 base from V and 0 bases from J, with 9 bases between. The CDR3 is 15 amino acids. CDR1 and CDR2 (germline): SGDLS, YYNGEE. CDR3 region: CASSVQGISTDTQYF. Here the CDR3 DNA reads TGTGCCAGCAGCGTACAGGGGATTAGCACAGATACGCAGTATTTT.

The chain uses TRBV27 and TRBJ1-2; the D is unclear. CDR1 and CDR2 from the germline V gene are MNHEY and SMNVEV (reference sequence). This CDR3 has 13 amino acids. Deletions cut 8 bases from V and 5 bases from J, with 15 bases between. The DNA of the CDR3 is TGTGCCAGCGGCTCAACGCCGACGTATGGCTACACCTTC. Protein sequence: CASGSTPTYGYTF.

The chain carries TRBV5-4 and TRBJ2-7; 15 nucleotides line up with TRBD2. V gave up 0 bases and J gave up 3 bases; unmatched junction bases: 4. This CDR3 spans 17 amino acids. Germline V lookup: CDR1 SGHNT, CDR2 YYREEE (reference sequence). The CDR3 sequence: CASSLGRTSGRDYEQYF. The CDR3 DNA sequence: TGTGCCAGCAGCTTGGGGAGGACTAGCGGGAGGGACTACGAGCAGTACTTC. Based on the CDR3 plus reference TRBV5-4 and TRBJ2-7, the full variable domain is ETGVTQSPTHLIKTRGQQVTLRCSSQSGHNTVSWYQQALGQGPQFIFQYYREEENGRGNFPPRFSGLQFPNYSSELNVNALELDDSALYLCASSLGRTSGRDYEQYFGPGTRLTVT.

V and J are TRBV6-1 and TRBJ2-1, with 8 bases identical to TRBD1. There are 14 residues in the CDR3. Germline CDR1 MNHNS, CDR2 SASEGT. The V and J ends lost 4 bases and 6 bases, in that order; junction bases with no gene match: 5. In DNA form, the CDR3 reads TGTGCCAGCAGTGTTCAGGGGGCGATCAATGAGCAGTTCTTC. It specifies CASSVQGAINEQFF.

In DNA form, the CDR3 reads TGTGCCAGCAGCATACTAGGACAGCCCCAGCATTTT. Translation: CASSILGQPQHF. V is TRBV5-5 and J is TRBJ1-5; no firm D call. This CDR3 comprises 12 residues. With 4 bases removed from V and 7 bases from J, the gap between germline ends came to 9 bases. In germline, CDR1 is SGHKS, CDR2 YYEKEE (reference sequence).

This clone occurred once. It may be a read error: a sequence one base away is much more abundant. The same CDR3 can be traced to other DNA sequences in this sample. The chain carries TRBV7-3 and TRBJ1-1; the match to TRBD1 covers 7 bases. Germline V CDR1 and CDR2: SGHTA, FQGTGA. This CDR3 has 13 residues. V lost 5 bases and J lost 5; bases outside the gene matches: 5. The CDR3 nucleotides are TGTGCCAGCAGCCGACAGGGAGATACTGAAGCTTTCTTT. Translated, it gives CASSRQGDTEAFF.

The table lists this clone with a count of one. The chain couples TRBV28 to TRBJ1-5, with a tentative D call TRBD1 (6 bases). Trimming left V 6 bases short and J 5 bases short, with 17 bases between. The CDR3 length is 15 residues. Germline CDR1 and CDR2: MDHEN and SYDVKM. In DNA, the CDR3 is TGTGCCAGCAGCACCGCCGGGGGCGCAGATCAGCCCCAGCATTTT. This sequence encodes CASSTAGGADQPQHF.

The chain joins TRBV29-1 to TRBJ2-1; D might be TRBD1 (5 bases). The V gene lost 4 bases and the J gene lost 12 bases, with 19 bases spanning the gap. The CDR3 totals 13 residues. Looked up from germline, CDR1 is SQVTM and CDR2 is ANQGSEA. The CDR3: CSVARQGIRWQFF. The DNA for the CDR3 is TGCAGCGTTGCTCGCCAGGGTATAAGGTGGCAGTTCTTC.